This is a list of T cell receptor beta chains from one sample in a study of T-cell reconstitution after alpha-beta-depleted transplantation in children. In TCRdb, the PCR reads were re-called with MiXCR into one record per CDR3 protein. The top ten hold around 30% of the sample, which has tens of thousands of distinct CDR3 sequences, under 6.5% seen once. Sequenced here: PBMCs, mostly from graft donor cells, sampled 60 days after TCRalphabeta/CD19-depleted stem cell transplant. These TCRs come from a female patient aged 2 to 10 who had a stem cell transplant for aplastic anemia, so the T cells may come from the graft donor. The CDR3 runs from the conserved cysteine through the conserved F or W. The order of the fields is V gene, J gene, clone size, D gene, CDR3 DNA, CDR3 protein. The D gene is left open where the match is weak. Clone size is not always given. Where it is, it says once, few, many or a class for expanded clones.

>TRBV7-3|TRBJ1-1|many|-
TGTGCCAGCAGCTTGACCGGAAACACTGAAGCTTTCTTT
CASSLTGNTEAFF
>TRBV19|TRBJ2-3|few|-
TGTGCCAGTAGGTTCCCTAGCACAGATACGCAGTATTTT
CASRFPSTDTQYF
>TRBV28|TRBJ1-1|many|-
TGTGCCAGCAGTGTATCGAGGGGAAGTGAAGCTTTCTTT
CASSVSRGSEAFF
>TRBV2|TRBJ2-1|-|-
TGTGCCAGCAGTGTCGAGTATGAGCAGTTCTTC
CASSVEYEQFF
>TRBV7-8|TRBJ2-1|many|-
TGTGCCAGCAGCCCGACCGCTAGCGTAGGGGGTTATGAGCAGTTCTTC
CASSPTASVGGYEQFF
>TRBV20-1|TRBJ2-1|many|TRBD2
TGCAGTGCTAGAGCGGGAGTAGCGGGAGGACAAAATGAGCAGTTCTTC
CSARAGVAGGQNEQFF
>TRBV24-1|TRBJ2-3|many|-
TGTGCCACCAGTGATTTAAGAGGGGGGGCCGGAGATACGCAGTATTTT
CATSDLRGGAGDTQYF
>TRBV4-3|TRBJ2-7|many|TRBD2
TGCGCCAGCAGCCAAACTAGCGGGAGATCTTCCCACGAGCAGTACTTC
CASSQTSGRSSHEQYF
>TRBV5-6|TRBJ2-2|-|-
TGTGCCAGCAGCCTTGGGCCATACACCGGGGAGCTGTTTTTT
CASSLGPYTGELFF
>TRBV5-1|TRBJ1-5|many|-
TGCGCCAGCAGCTTGGGACGCAATCAGCCCCAGCATTTT
CASSLGRNQPQHF
>TRBV7-3|TRBJ2-2|many|-
TGTGCCAGCAGCTTAAATCTGGGGAACACCGGGGAGCTGTTTTTT
CASSLNLGNTGELFF
>TRBV11-2|TRBJ1-2|-|TRBD1
TGTGCCAGCAGCCCGGGACAGTTGACCAACTATGGCTACACCTTC
CASSPGQLTNYGYTF
>TRBV5-5|TRBJ2-6|many|-
TGTGCCAGCAGCTTGCATGACGGATCTGGGGCCAACGTCCTGACTTTC
CASSLHDGSGANVLTF
>TRBV2|TRBJ1-4|many|-
TGTGCCAGCAGCGCAGTGGAAAAACTGTTTTTT
CASSAVEKLFF
>TRBV20-1|TRBJ1-5|few|-
TGCAGTGCTAGGAGAGTCCGGGGGGGGCCCCAGCATTTT
CSARRVRGGPQHF
>TRBV7-3|TRBJ2-3|many|TRBD2
TGTGCCAGCAGCTTAACGAGGACTAGCGGGCTTCGCACAGATACGCAGTATTTT
CASSLTRTSGLRTDTQYF
>TRBV7-6|TRBJ2-7|many|-
TGTGCCAGCAGCTTAGGGCAGTTCTACGAGCAGTACTTC
CASSLGQFYEQYF
>TRBV6-1|TRBJ2-7|many|-
TGTGCCAGCAGTGAAGCGACAGGCTCCTACGAGCAGTACTTC
CASSEATGSYEQYF
>TRBV12-3/TRBV12-4|TRBJ2-2|many|-
TGTGCCAGCAGTTTAGCAGGGGTGCTCACCGGGGAGCTGTTTTTT
CASSLAGVLTGELFF
>TRBV4-1|TRBJ2-5|many|-
TGCGCCAGCAGCCAAGCCCTGGGGTACCAAGAGACCCAGTACTTC
CASSQALGYQETQYF
>TRBV3-1|TRBJ2-1|-|TRBD2
TGTGCCAGCAGCCATTCATTAGCGGGGGGGCCACAAAATGAGCAGTTCTTC
CASSHSLAGGPQNEQFF
>TRBV28|TRBJ1-2|many|TRBD1
TGTGCCAGCAGATTCCGAGGGGGCGCGGGACGAGGCTACACCTTC
CASRFRGGAGRGYTF
>TRBV20-1|TRBJ1-3|many|-
TGCAGTGCTAGTAGGGGGACACCCCTATCTGGAAACACCATATATTTT
CSASRGTPLSGNTIYF
>TRBV28|TRBJ1-5|once|-
TGTGCCAGCAGTCTGACCGGGTCCAGCAATCAGCCCCAGCATTTT
CASSLTGSSNQPQHF
>TRBV16|TRBJ1-4|few|-
TGTGCCAGCAGCCCTGAACCCCTCTATTCAACTAATGAAAAACTGTTTTTT
CASSPEPLYSTNEKLFF
>TRBV7-3|TRBJ1-6|many|-
TGTGCCAGCAGCTTAATGGGGGGTTCACCCCTCCACTTT
CASSLMGGSPLHF
>TRBV7-2|TRBJ2-5|medium-sized|-
TGTGCCAGCAGCTTAGTCGCCCAACAAGGAGAGACCCAGTACTTC
CASSLVAQQGETQYF
>TRBV5-4|TRBJ1-2|-|-
TGTGCCAGCAGCTTGGATACGTCGATCTACTATGGCTACACCTTC
CASSLDTSIYYGYTF
>TRBV6-2/TRBV6-3|TRBJ2-7|many|TRBD2
TGTGCCAGCAGGGCCGGGACTAGCGGTTCTTTGTACTTC
CASRAGTSGSLYF
>TRBV7-2|TRBJ2-1|many|-
TGTGCCAGCAGCTTAGGACTCTCCTACAATGAGCAGTTCTTC
CASSLGLSYNEQFF
>TRBV9|TRBJ2-1|many|TRBD2
TGTGCCAGCAGCGTAGGGGGTAGCGGGAGCTATGAGCAGTTCTTC
CASSVGGSGSYEQFF
>TRBV7-9|TRBJ2-7|many|-
TGTGCCAGCAGCTTCGGCAGGGCCTACGAGCAGTACTTC
CASSFGRAYEQYF
>TRBV4-1|TRBJ1-4|many|TRBD1
TGCGCCAGCAGCCGCGGACAGGGGGTCAATGAAAAACTGTTTTTT
CASSRGQGVNEKLFF
>TRBV12-3/TRBV12-4|TRBJ2-7|many|-
TGTGCCAGCAGTTTATTAGGTCAGCCGAGCTCCTACGAGCAGTACTTC
CASSLLGQPSSYEQYF
>TRBV6-8|TRBJ2-7|many|-
TGTGCCAGCAGACAAGCGGGTATCTTC
CASRQAGIF
>TRBV28|TRBJ2-2|many|-
TGTGCCAGCAGCCGACTCTGGGCCTCGAACACCGGGGAGCTGTTTTTT
CASSRLWASNTGELFF
>TRBV6-1|TRBJ1-2|many|-
TGTGCCAGCAGTGAAGCGCGGGGAGGGGCGGGCTATGGCTACACCTTC
CASSEARGGAGYGYTF
>TRBV21-1|TRBJ1-2|many|-
TGTGCCAGCAGCAAATTCACGCCCGGCGGGGGATCTAACTATGGCTACACCTTC
CASSKFTPGGGSNYGYTF
>TRBV4-2|TRBJ2-2|many|-
TGTGCCAGCAGCCAGTCAGGGGCGAACACCGGGGAGCTGTTTTTT
CASSQSGANTGELFF
>TRBV20-1|TRBJ2-7|many|TRBD2
TGCAGTGCTAGAGATCCCGGGGGAGGGATCTCCTACGAGCAGTACTTC
CSARDPGGGISYEQYF
>TRBV20-1|TRBJ2-1|many|TRBD1
TGCAGTGCTAATGGACAGGGCTATGAGCAGTTCTTC
CSANGQGYEQFF
>TRBV10-1|TRBJ2-7|many|-
TGCGCCAGCAGTGCGGGAGTTACCTACGAGCAGTACTTC
CASSAGVTYEQYF
>TRBV7-9|TRBJ1-1|many|TRBD1
TGTGCCAGCAGCTCCCTGGACAGGCCGAACACTGAAGCTTTCTTT
CASSSLDRPNTEAFF
>TRBV28|TRBJ2-1|-|TRBD2
TGTGCCAGCAGTTTTACTAGCGGCTCCTACAATGAGCAGTTCTTC
CASSFTSGSYNEQFF
>TRBV15|TRBJ2-5|many|TRBD2
TGTGCCACCAGCAGAGGACTAGCTCAAGAGACCCAGTACTTC
CATSRGLAQETQYF